Listed below are T cell receptor beta chains from one sample, sequenced in a study of STAT5B mutations in CD4+ large granular lymphocyte leukemia. TCRdb keeps only in-frame clones here, not all; method: immunoSEQ multiplex PCR. Among 30,000 or so clones listed, around 80% were seen once. Sequenced input: CD4+ T cells from blood buffy coats. These receptors came from a human donor in good health. Both conserved end residues are part of each CDR3. The D gene is left open where the match is weak. Part of the rows lack a size; the others show once, few, many or a class for expanded clones.

J gene: TRBJ2-3
clone size: -
D gene: -
V gene: TRBV7-2
CDR3 DNA: TGTGCCAGCAGCTTAGTCGGGGGGCCAGATACGCAGTATTTT
CDR3 protein: CASSLVGGPDTQYF

J gene: TRBJ2-1
clone size: -
D gene: TRBD2
V gene: TRBV15
CDR3 DNA: TGTGCCACCAGCAGAGGTCTAGCGGGGGGCATGAATGAGCAGTTCTTC
CDR3 protein: CATSRGLAGGMNEQFF

J gene: TRBJ2-6
clone size: -
D gene: -
V gene: TRBV5-1
CDR3 DNA: TGCGCCAGCAGGGACTCTGGGGCCAACGTCCTGACTTTC
CDR3 protein: CASRDSGANVLTF

J gene: TRBJ1-5
clone size: -
D gene: -
V gene: TRBV27
CDR3 DNA: TGTGCCAGAGAGACAGGTAACAATCAGCCCCAGCATTTT
CDR3 protein: CARETGNNQPQHF

J gene: TRBJ1-1
clone size: -
D gene: -
V gene: TRBV5-4
CDR3 DNA: TGTGCCAGCACCACGGAAAGGTCTTACACTGAAGCTTTCTTT
CDR3 protein: CASTTERSYTEAFF

J gene: TRBJ2-7
clone size: -
D gene: -
V gene: TRBV2
CDR3 DNA: TGTGCCAGCAGTGGTACTAATAGGGGCGAGCAGTACTTC
CDR3 protein: CASSGTNRGEQYF

J gene: TRBJ1-2
clone size: -
D gene: -
V gene: TRBV19
CDR3 DNA: TGTGCCAGCAACGACTACACGGACGGAGAATATGGCTACACCTTC
CDR3 protein: CASNDYTDGEYGYTF

J gene: TRBJ2-7
clone size: -
D gene: TRBD2
V gene: TRBV19
CDR3 DNA: TGTGCCAGTAGTATAGCAACGGCTAGCGGGATCCTCGAGCAGTACTTC
CDR3 protein: CASSIATASGILEQYF

J gene: TRBJ1-4
clone size: few
D gene: -
V gene: TRBV2
CDR3 DNA: TGTGCCAGCAATACCGGTAGGGGTGAAAAACTGTTTTTT
CDR3 protein: CASNTGRGEKLFF

J gene: TRBJ2-7
clone size: -
D gene: TRBD1
V gene: TRBV5-4
CDR3 DNA: TGTGCCAGCAGCTCGAGGACAGGGGACTACGAGCAGTACTTC
CDR3 protein: CASSSRTGDYEQYF

J gene: TRBJ1-3
clone size: -
D gene: -
V gene: TRBV6-5
CDR3 DNA: TGTGCCAGCATGAGGTCGGCGTCTGGAAACACCATATATTTT
CDR3 protein: CASMRSASGNTIYF

J gene: TRBJ2-1
clone size: -
D gene: -
V gene: TRBV28
CDR3 DNA: TGTGCCAGCAGTTCCCCGGTAACGGGGTTATACAATGAGCAGTTCTTC
CDR3 protein: CASSSPVTGLYNEQFF

J gene: TRBJ2-1
clone size: -
D gene: -
V gene: TRBV12-1
CDR3 DNA: TGTGCCAGCAGCCGACCGGGACAAGCATACAATGAGCAGTTCTTC
CDR3 protein: CASSRPGQAYNEQFF

J gene: TRBJ2-2
clone size: -
D gene: -
V gene: TRBV6-1
CDR3 DNA: TGTGCCAGCAGTGTCCTAACAGCGAACACCGGGGAGCTGTTTTTT
CDR3 protein: CASSVLTANTGELFF

J gene: TRBJ1-2
clone size: once
D gene: -
V gene: TRBV15
CDR3 DNA: TGTGCCACCAGCAGAGATCAGAGGGGGGGCGCTGGGGGCTACACCTTC
CDR3 protein: CATSRDQRGGAGGYTF

J gene: TRBJ2-2
clone size: -
D gene: TRBD1
V gene: TRBV18
CDR3 DNA: TGTGCCAGCGGACACAGGGGCCGGAACACCGGGGAGCTGTTTTTT
CDR3 protein: CASGHRGRNTGELFF

J gene: TRBJ2-5
clone size: -
D gene: -
V gene: TRBV4-2
CDR3 DNA: TGTGCCAGCAGCCCGGGGGACTCGCTGAAGCAAGAGACCCAGTACTTC
CDR3 protein: CASSPGDSLKQETQYF